Shown below are 23 T cell receptor beta chains from a single sample sequenced in a study of identifying expanded T cells in peripheral blood. Assay: immunoSEQ multiplex PCR; the TCRdb copy retains only in-frame clones and omits some. The top ten hold 3% to 4% of the sample, which has approximately 130,000 clones, over 65% seen once. The specimen was blood. The receptors were sampled from a person between 18 and 75 years old in good health.

This clone was seen only a few times. V and J are TRBV30 and TRBJ1-4; D possibly corresponds to TRBD1 (6 bases). The length of the CDR3 is 15 residues. Germline CDR1 and CDR2: GTSNPN and SVGIG (reference sequence). V lost 4 bases and J 2 bases, leaving 14 bases between the germline ends. In DNA form, the CDR3 reads TGTGCCTGGAAGCGGGGGCGGTCTACTAATGAAAAACTGTTTTTT. Translating gives CAWKRGRSTNEKLFF.

CDR3 loop: CASSTRRLAGVISTDTQYF. The CDR3 DNA follows: TGTGCCAGCAGCACTAGACGGCTAGCGGGGGTCATCAGCACAGATACGCAGTATTTT. The V gene is TRBV7-2, the J gene TRBJ2-3, with 10 positions matching TRBD2. CDR1 and CDR2 (germline): SGHTA, FQGNSA. This CDR3 has 19 amino acids. Trimming at V came to 5 bases and at J to 0 bases, leaving 14 bases not matched to a gene.

The rearrangement links TRBV7-9 to TRBJ2-7; 8 bases are a match to TRBD1. Germline V gene sequence: CDR1 SEHNR, CDR2 FQNEAQ (reference sequence). The CDR3 is made up of 16 amino acids. V trimming: 3 bases; J trimming: 5 bases; junction bases outside the gene matches: 12. This chain's CDR3 is CASSLSGAGGSDEQYF. CDR3 DNA sequence: TGTGCCAGCAGCTTGTCTGGGGCAGGGGGCTCGGACGAGCAGTACTTC.

The chain links TRBV5-1 to TRBJ1-4, with a weak D call TRBD1 (5 bases). The CDR3 contains 15 residues. Germline V gene data show CDR1 as SGHRS and CDR2 as YFSETQ. Trimming shortened V by 3 bases and J by 6 bases, and 15 bases separated the two germline ends. CDR3 DNA sequence: TGCGCCAGCAGCTGGGGGACGTCCTTGGATGAAAAACTGTTTTTT. It specifies CASSWGTSLDEKLFF.

The chain couples TRBV5-6 to TRBJ2-7; D gene ambiguous. The V gene's germline CDR1 is SGHDT and CDR2 YYEEEE. V lost 0 bases to trimming and J lost 2 bases, with 9 bases between them. The CDR3 contains 14 residues. For the CDR3, the DNA is TGTGCCAGCAGCTTGGCAGGCTTCACCTACGAGCAGTACTTC. It translates to CASSLAGFTYEQYF.

J is TRBJ2-5 and V is TRBV4-2; no firm D call. Germline V lookup: CDR1 LGHNA, CDR2 YNFKEQ. V gave up 5 bases and J gave up 2 bases, with 6 bases separating them. The length of the CDR3 is 12 residues. The CDR3 protein is CASSYTQETQYF. The CDR3 DNA sequence: TGTGCCAGCAGCTACACACAAGAGACCCAGTACTTC.

This sequence joins TRBV5-1 and TRBJ2-6; perhaps D is TRBD1 or TRBD2 (5 bases each). The CDR3 is 16 amino acids. V was cut by 0 bases and J by 4 bases, with 11 bases left in between. Per germline, CDR1 SGHRS and CDR2 YFSETQ. In DNA form, the CDR3 reads TGCGCCAGCAGCTTGGTAGTGGGGACCGGGGCCAACGTCCTGACTTTC. Translating gives CASSLVVGTGANVLTF.

The chain is built from TRBV4-3 and TRBJ2-7; 9 positions match TRBD1. The CDR3 has 15 amino acids. V gave up 1 base and J gave up 1 base; unmatched junction bases: 2. Germline CDR1 reads LGHNA; CDR2 reads YSLEER. CDR3 amino acids: CASSQGQGGSYEQYF. The DNA for the CDR3 is TGCGCCAGCAGCCAAGGACAGGGGGGGTCCTACGAGCAGTACTTC.

This clone showed up just once. The V call is TRBV5-1, the J call TRBJ1-5; 10 bases align to TRBD1. Trimming at V came to 8 bases and at J to 3 bases, leaving 23 bases not matched to a gene. This CDR3 spans 20 amino acids. Germline V gives CDR1 SGHRS, CDR2 YFSETQ. CDR3 DNA: TGCGCCAGTCCCCTGCTCGGGACAGGGGAATTCTTTGTATACAATCAGCCCCAGCATTTT. The encoded protein is CASPLLGTGEFFVYNQPQHF. The full variable domain, in which reference TRBV5-1 and TRBJ1-5 provide the parts outside the CDR3, is KAGVTQTPRYLIKTRGQQVTLSCSPISGHRSVSWYQQTPGQGLQFLFEYFSETQRNKGNFPGRFSGRQFSNSRSEMNVSTLELGDSALYLCASPLLGTGEFFVYNQPQHFGDGTRLSIL.

Only a few counts were recorded for this clone. V gene TRBV2 combines with J gene TRBJ1-6; the D gene is possibly TRBD1 (5 bases). V lost 3 bases to trimming and J lost 7 bases, with 7 bases between them. Germline CDR1 reads SNHLY; CDR2 reads FYNNEI. CDR3 size: 13 residues. The CDR3 sequence: CASSDWGNSPLHF. The CDR3 coding sequence is TGTGCCAGCAGTGACTGGGGGAATTCACCCCTCCACTTT.

The J gene is TRBJ1-1, the V gene TRBV9, with D unresolved. Germline CDR1 is SGDLS and CDR2 is YYNGEE. The V end was cut by 6 bases, the J end by 1 base, with 19 bases between. The CDR3 consists of 16 residues. The CDR3 nucleotides read TGTGCCAGCACACCCCTACCTGGAACGAAGAACACTGAAGCTTTCTTT. Its protein is CASTPLPGTKNTEAFF.

V and J are TRBV11-2 and TRBJ2-7, with TRBD2 as a possible D gene (6 bases). Germline V gene data show CDR1 as SGHAT and CDR2 as FQNNGV. Trimming left V 1 base short and J 2 bases short, with 12 bases between. The CDR3 runs 15 residues. This chain's CDR3 is CASSLGGGTPYEQYF. Written as DNA, the CDR3 is TGTGCCAGCAGCTTAGGTGGAGGGACGCCCTACGAGCAGTACTTC.

The rearrangement joins TRBV27 to TRBJ2-1; 11 bases match TRBD2. The CDR3 runs to 19 residues. Germline V gene lookup returns CDR1 MNHEY and CDR2 SMNVEV (reference sequence). Unmatched junction bases numbered 14, after V lost 7 bases and J lost 0 bases. The DNA of the CDR3 is TGTGCCAGCATCTCACTAGCGGGGGCCTATGCGAGCTCCTACAATGAGCAGTTCTTC. It is translated as CASISLAGAYASSYNEQFF.

This CDR3 reads CAWRGQYGYTF. CDR3 DNA sequence: TGTGCCTGGAGGGGACAGTATGGCTACACCTTC. The chain is built from TRBV30 and TRBJ1-2, with TRBD1 matching 7 bases. The CDR3 loop spans 11 amino acids. The J segment lost 5 bases and the V segment lost 3 bases, leaving 0 bases of the junction unmatched. Germline CDR1 and CDR2: GTSNPN and SVGIG (reference sequence).

The rearrangement links TRBV14 to TRBJ2-2; D not resolved. The CDR3 contains 13 residues. CDR1 is SGHDN, CDR2 FVKESK, per germline. V lost 5 bases, J lost 5 bases, and 9 bases lay in between. In DNA, the CDR3 is TGTGCCAGCAGCGAGTTCCGGACCGGGGAGCTGTTTTTT. Protein: CASSEFRTGELFF.

V usage is TRBV6-6 and J usage is TRBJ1-2, with a possible D match to TRBD1 (5 bases). This CDR3 contains 16 residues. The germline gives CDR1 MNHNY, CDR2 SVGAGI (reference sequence). V was clipped by 0 bases and J by 1 base, with 12 bases between them. DNA for the CDR3: TGTGCCAGCAGTTACTCAGGTGTGACAGATAACTATGGCTACACCTTC. Protein sequence: CASSYSGVTDNYGYTF.

This clone appeared a single time. J is TRBJ1-3 and V is TRBV6-6; the D is unclear. Germline V lookup: CDR1 MNHNY, CDR2 SVGAGI (reference sequence). V dropped 5 bases and J dropped 4 bases, with 15 bases sitting between them. The CDR3 runs to 15 residues. The CDR3 DNA is TGTGCCAGCAGTCGGGTCGCGGGGATGGGAAACACCATATATTTT. Protein: CASSRVAGMGNTIYF.

This clone has just one count. This chain joins TRBV5-8 and TRBJ2-7; D is unclear. CDR3 length: 14 residues. V lost 6 bases, J lost 0 bases, and 13 bases lay in between. Germline loops: CDR1 SGHTS, CDR2 YDEGEE. The CDR3 region has the DNA TGTGCCAGCATCCAAACCCAGAACTCCTACGAGCAGTACTTC. Translating it yields CASIQTQNSYEQYF.

The chain couples TRBV7-2 to TRBJ1-2; 9 bases align to TRBD1. The V gene end was trimmed by 6 bases and the J gene end by 5 bases; junction bases not matched to a gene: 4. The CDR3 consists of 13 residues. Per germline, CDR1 SGHTA and CDR2 FQGNSA. CDR3 sequence: CASSPQGAYGYTF. CDR3 bases: TGTGCCAGCAGTCCACAGGGGGCATATGGCTACACCTTC.

The chain links TRBV5-1 to TRBJ1-1; 7 positions agree with TRBD1. This CDR3 is 14 amino acids long. The V and J ends lost 1 base and 5 bases, in that order; junction bases with no gene match: 5. CDR1 SGHRS and CDR2 YFSETQ come from the germline V gene. CDR3 nucleotides: TGCGCCAGCAGCTTGATTCAGGGGGGGACTGAAGCTTTCTTT. Its translation: CASSLIQGGTEAFF. Together with reference TRBV5-1 and TRBJ1-1, the CDR3 gives the full variable domain: KAGVTQTPRYLIKTRGQQVTLSCSPISGHRSVSWYQQTPGQGLQFLFEYFSETQRNKGNFPGRFSGRQFSNSRSEMNVSTLELGDSALYLCASSLIQGGTEAFFGQGTRLTVV.

V is TRBV7-2 and J is TRBJ1-2; TRBD1 might be the D (5 bases). Germline CDR1 reads SGHTA; CDR2 reads FQGNSA. The CDR3 is made up of 17 amino acids. Deletions cut 5 bases from V and 6 bases from J, with 25 bases between. The CDR3 DNA is TGTGCCAGCAGCCCTGGACACCCCCCAACGGGGCACAATGGCTACACCTTC. Amino acid sequence: CASSPGHPPTGHNGYTF.

Remarks on this clone: This sample includes further DNA sequences coding for the same CDR3. This CDR3 is CASSLAGGRNYGYTF. The CDR3 nucleotides are TGCGCCAGCAGCTTGGCCGGGGGACGGAACTATGGCTACACCTTC. This chain uses TRBV5-1 with TRBJ1-2; possible D gene TRBD1, 5 bases. V gave up 0 bases and J gave up 2 bases, with 11 bases separating them. Germline-derived CDR1 and CDR2 are SGHRS and YFSETQ. The length of the CDR3 is 15 residues.

Only a few counts were recorded for this clone. The chain couples TRBV2 to TRBJ2-1; D might be TRBD2 (5 bases). V shed 6 bases and J shed 3 bases, with 6 bases lying between them. Germline V gene data show CDR1 as SNHLY and CDR2 as FYNNEI. The CDR3 is made up of 12 amino acids. The CDR3 DNA sequence: TGTGCCAGCAGGGGAGACTACAATGAGCAGTTCTTC. Protein: CASRGDYNEQFF.